This TCR beta chain was obtained from a study of CD8 T cells in ankylosing spondylitis. This clonotype was found many times. The CDR3 runs to 16 residues. From germline, CDR1 is LGHNA and CDR2 YSLEER. V shed 0 bases and J shed 3 bases, with 11 bases lying between them. From the 5' RACE reads, TCRdb called clonotypes with MiXCR, one entry per CDR3 protein. The sample lists some 130,000 distinct CDR3 sequences; about 7% were seen once. The sequence was collected from a female donor with ankylosing spondylitis or in good health (not recorded which). Sequenced material: blood, either unsorted or a sorted T cell fraction (not recorded which). The chain is built from TRBV4-3 and TRBJ1-4; tentatively, D is TRBD1 (6 bases). CDR3 DNA sequence: TGCGCCAGCAGCCAAGATTTCGGGGGGCCTAATGAAAAACTGTTTTTT. Encoded protein: CASSQDFGGPNEKLFF.